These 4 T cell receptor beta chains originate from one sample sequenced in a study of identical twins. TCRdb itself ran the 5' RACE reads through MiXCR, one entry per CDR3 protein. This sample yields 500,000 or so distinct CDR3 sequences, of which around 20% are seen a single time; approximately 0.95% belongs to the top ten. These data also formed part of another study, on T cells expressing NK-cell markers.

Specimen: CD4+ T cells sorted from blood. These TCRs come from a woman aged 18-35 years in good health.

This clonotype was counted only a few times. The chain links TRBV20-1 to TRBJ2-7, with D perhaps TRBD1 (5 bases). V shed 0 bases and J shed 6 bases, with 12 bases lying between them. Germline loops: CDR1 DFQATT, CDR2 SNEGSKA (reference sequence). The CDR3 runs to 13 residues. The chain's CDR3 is CSARDRGRVEQYF. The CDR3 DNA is TGCAGTGCTAGAGATCGCGGCAGGGTCGAGCAGTACTTC.

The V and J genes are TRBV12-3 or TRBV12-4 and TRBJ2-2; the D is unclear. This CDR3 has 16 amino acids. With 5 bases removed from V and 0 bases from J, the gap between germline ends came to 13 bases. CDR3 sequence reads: CASSPTTGSNTGELFF. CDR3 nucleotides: TGTGCCAGCAGTCCTACGACGGGCTCGAACACCGGGGAGCTGTTTTTT.

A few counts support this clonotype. CDR3 nucleotides: TGCAGTGCTACCCGGGGTACCTATGGCTACACCTTC. It yields the protein CSATRGTYGYTF. The chain uses TRBV20-1 and TRBJ1-2; D gene uncertain. CDR1 DFQATT and CDR2 SNEGSKA come from the germline V gene (reference sequence). This CDR3 has 12 residues. V lost 4 bases to trimming and J lost 4 bases, with 10 bases between them.

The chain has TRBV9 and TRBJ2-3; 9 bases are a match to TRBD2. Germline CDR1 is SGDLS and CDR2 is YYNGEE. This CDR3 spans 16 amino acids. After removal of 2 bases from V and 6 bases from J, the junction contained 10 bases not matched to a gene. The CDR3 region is CASSVRPGGGADTQYF. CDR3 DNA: TGTGCCAGCAGCGTTCGACCTGGCGGGGGGGCGGATACGCAGTATTTT.